This passage covers 18 T cell receptor beta chains from one sample sequenced in a study of blood T cell repertoires in COVID-19. Sequencing was performed with immunoSEQ multiplex PCR; in TCRdb, only in-frame clones are kept and a portion is missing. Among around 150,000 clones, roughly 80% were seen once, and the ten largest hold about 3%. Sequencing was performed on peripheral blood. The receptors derive from a man between 65 and 85 years old with acute or convalescent COVID-19.

This chain connects TRBV19 to TRBJ2-3, with 16 bases identical to TRBD2. V lost 5 bases to trimming and J lost 3 bases; unmatched junction nucleotides: 2. The CDR3 covers 16 residues. Germline loops: CDR1 LNHDA, CDR2 SQIVND (reference sequence). CDR3 sequence (DNA): TGTGCCAGTAGTCTGGGACTAGCGGGAGGGACAGATACGCAGTATTTT. Residues: CASSLGLAGGTDTQYF.

The genes are TRBV5-1 and TRBJ2-7; 9 nucleotides align to TRBD1. Germline V gives CDR1 SGHRS, CDR2 YFSETQ. The J segment lost 7 bases and the V segment lost 6 bases, leaving 17 bases of the junction unmatched. The CDR3 runs to 16 residues. CDR3 in amino acids: CASTPQSGQGVGEQYF. The CDR3, as DNA: TGCGCCAGCACCCCCCAGTCGGGACAGGGTGTGGGGGAGCAGTACTTC.

The rearrangement links TRBV5-5 to TRBJ2-2; D possibly corresponds to TRBD2 (6 bases). This CDR3 has 16 residues. The germline gives CDR1 SGHKS, CDR2 YYEKEE (reference sequence). V dropped 0 bases and J dropped 1 base, with 10 bases sitting between them. The CDR3 is CASSLGAGLNTGELFF. CDR3 coding DNA: TGTGCCAGCAGCTTGGGTGCGGGGCTGAACACCGGGGAGCTGTTTTTT.

This clone came up a few times. The chain employs TRBV4-3 and TRBJ2-2, with D uncertain. The CDR3 is made up of 14 amino acids. The germline V and J ends were trimmed by 1 base and 3 bases, with 6 bases remaining between them. Germline V gene lookup returns CDR1 LGHNA and CDR2 YSLEER. The CDR3 region is CASSQGLYTGELFF. For the CDR3, the DNA is TGCGCCAGCAGCCAAGGACTTTACACCGGGGAGCTGTTTTTT.

The chain combines TRBV5-1 with TRBJ2-3; D ambiguous. V was trimmed by 2 bases and J by 1 base, leaving 11 bases between them. The CDR3 contains 15 residues. The germline gives CDR1 SGHRS, CDR2 YFSETQ. Here the CDR3 DNA reads TGCGCCAGCAGCTTCGACTCCCCCGGCACAGATACGCAGTATTTT. Amino acid sequence: CASSFDSPGTDTQYF.

The chain joins TRBV28 to TRBJ2-7, with 9 bases aligning to TRBD2. The CDR3 is 14 residues long. Losses at the gene ends were 4 bases for V and 5 bases for J; bases not matched to a gene: 6. Germline lookup yields CDR1 MDHEN and CDR2 SYDVKM. The CDR3 loop is CASSSGTSINEQYF. The CDR3 nucleotides are TGTGCCAGCAGTTCCGGGACTAGCATTAACGAGCAGTACTTC.

A single count supports this clone. The chain couples TRBV5-1 to TRBJ1-4; D possibly corresponds to TRBD1 (6 bases). This CDR3 contains 15 residues. Per germline, CDR1 SGHRS and CDR2 YFSETQ. V gave up 4 bases and J gave up 0 bases, with 10 bases separating them. Here the CDR3 DNA reads TGCGCCAGCAGCCCAGGGACAACAACTAATGAAAAACTGTTTTTT. It encodes CASSPGTTTNEKLFF.

As to this clone: Possible read error: a much larger clone is one base away. The chain is built from TRBV2 and TRBJ2-7; D is uncertain. The CDR3 is made up of 11 amino acids. Germline V gene data show CDR1 as SNHLY and CDR2 as FYNNEI. The V and J ends lost 5 bases and 1 base respectively, with 3 bases between them. CDR3 in DNA: TGTGCCAGCAGTCTGTCCTACGAGCAGTACTTC. It encodes CASSLSYEQYF.

This rearrangement joins TRBV9 to TRBJ1-4, with 7 bases lining up with TRBD1. CDR3 size: 14 residues. The J segment lost 8 bases and the V segment lost 4 bases, leaving 8 bases of the junction unmatched. Looked up from germline, CDR1 is SGDLS and CDR2 is YYNGEE. DNA for the CDR3: TGTGCCAGCAGCCCTCGACAGGGTCCGGAAAAACTGTTTTTT. This gives the protein CASSPRQGPEKLFF.

The chain employs TRBV9 and TRBJ2-3, with no clear D. The CDR3 loop spans 16 amino acids. CDR1 SGDLS and CDR2 YYNGEE come from the germline V gene. V shed 2 bases and J shed 3 bases, with 16 bases lying between them. In DNA form, the CDR3 reads TGTGCCAGCAGCGTCCCGTCTACAGAACGAACAGATACGCAGTATTTT. This translates into CASSVPSTERTDTQYF.

V usage is TRBV12-3 or TRBV12-4 and J usage is TRBJ1-2, with TRBD1 matching over 7 bases. V dropped 6 bases and J dropped 2; count of bases not matched to a gene: 3. The CDR3 spans 13 residues. CDR3 region: CASSQGQNYGYTF. As DNA, the CDR3 is TGTGCCAGCAGCCAGGGACAGAACTATGGCTACACCTTC.

A few counts support this clone. V gene TRBV21-1 combines with J gene TRBJ2-5; no check of the table's D call, TRBD2, against the DNA was made. TRBV21-1 is given as a pseudogene. The CDR3 sequence is 14 residues long. This chain's CDR3 is CASSPTSGQETQYF. The CDR3 DNA reads as TGTGCCAGCAGCCCCACTAGCGGACAAGAGACCCAGTACTTC.

The chain has TRBV5-1 and TRBJ2-1, with TRBD2 identical over 12 bases. J lost 2 bases, V lost 4 bases, and 4 bases had no gene match. The CDR3 extends over 16 amino acids. The V gene's germline CDR1 is SGHRS and CDR2 YFSETQ. CDR3 loop: CASSGTSGPPYNEQFF. CDR3 sequence (DNA): TGCGCCAGCAGCGGGACTAGCGGGCCCCCCTACAATGAGCAGTTCTTC. Full variable domain (remainder filled in from reference TRBV5-1 and TRBJ2-1): KAGVTQTPRYLIKTRGQQVTLSCSPISGHRSVSWYQQTPGQGLQFLFEYFSETQRNKGNFPGRFSGRQFSNSRSEMNVSTLELGDSALYLCASSGTSGPPYNEQFFGPGTRLTVL.

J is TRBJ2-1 and V is TRBV19; weak D call: TRBD1 (5 bases). CDR1 and CDR2 (germline): LNHDA, SQIVND (reference sequence). Trimming removed 4 bases from V and 4 bases from J, with 8 bases in between. The CDR3 contains 13 residues. CDR3 nucleotides: TGTGCCAGTAGTACGACAGTGTACAATGAGCAGTTCTTC. Its protein is CASSTTVYNEQFF.

The chain recombines TRBV28 with TRBJ2-5; 9 bases line up with TRBD2. J lost 6 bases, V lost 5 bases, and 7 bases had no gene match. This CDR3 is built from 14 residues. Germline CDR1 is MDHEN and CDR2 is SYDVKM. CDR3 loop: CASSGIAGVQTQYF. In DNA, the CDR3 is TGTGCCAGCAGTGGTATAGCGGGAGTCCAGACCCAGTACTTC.

This clone was counted only a few times. In DNA, the CDR3 is TGTGCCAGCAGTTTATCGGCGTCTAGCGAACTCACAGATACGCAGTATTTT. It specifies CASSLSASSELTDTQYF. This chain connects TRBV27 to TRBJ2-3; a possible D gene is TRBD2 (6 bases). Germline V gives CDR1 MNHEY, CDR2 SMNVEV (reference sequence). The V end lost 0 bases, the J end lost 2 bases, and 15 bases lay between the germline ends. This CDR3 is built from 17 residues.

This clone has just a few counts. The rearrangement joins TRBV6-5 to TRBJ1-5, with TRBD1 matching over 7 bases. The CDR3 consists of 15 residues. Germline values: CDR1 MNHEY, CDR2 SVGAGI. V lost 6 bases to trimming and J lost 4 bases; unmatched junction nucleotides: 9. The CDR3 DNA reads as TGTGCCAGCAGACCTCTCTTACAGGGGAATCAGCCCCAGCATTTT. Its protein is CASRPLLQGNQPQHF.

CDR3 sequence: CASSLTSGGGTQYF. CDR3 in DNA: TGTGCCAGCAGTCTGACTAGCGGGGGTGGGACCCAGTACTTC. The chain has TRBV27 and TRBJ2-5; 12 positions agree with TRBD2. CDR1 and CDR2 from the germline V gene are MNHEY and SMNVEV (reference sequence). Losses at the gene ends were 5 bases for V and 7 bases for J; bases not matched to a gene: 5. This CDR3 spans 14 amino acids.